This TCR beta chain is drawn from a study of cytomegalovirus exposure and HLA in healthy donors. Study-level points and caveats: The classifier reportedly diagnosed cytomegalovirus status with high specificity and sensitivity. Later, an analysis found that TCR clusters from the first cohort tended to co-occur in the approximately 130 validation repertoires.

In the case of this clone: Its antigen is currently unknown.

The data were produced by immunoSEQ multiplex PCR, yet TCRdb's version contains in-frame clones alone and is incomplete. The sample yields about 330,000 clones, roughly 87% seen once. V shed 5 bases, J shed 7 bases, and the junction held 4 bases outside the gene matches. The CDR3 contains 13 residues. CDR1 is MNHEY and CDR2 is SMNVEV in the germline V gene (reference sequence). The sequenced sample consisted of PBMCs. The chain recombines TRBV27 with TRBJ1-1; 10 bases fit TRBD1. This TCR was sampled from a woman between 25 and 40 years old in good health and CMV-seropositive. CDR3 loop: CASSGQGGIEAFF. The CDR3 bases are TGTGCCAGCAGTGGACAGGGGGGGATTGAAGCTTTCTTT.